One sample yielded the 14 T cell receptor beta chains listed below, sequenced in a study of cytomegalovirus exposure and HLA in healthy donors. 13 Jbeta primers and 60 Vbeta primers were used for the PCR. Here immunoSEQ multiplex PCR was the method, and the copy in TCRdb shows in-frame clones only, minus some. The specimen's table records 100,000 to 150,000 clones. Sequences were obtained from PBMCs. The receptor set was obtained from a man aged 25 to 40 in good health and CMV-seronegative.

This chain joins TRBV19 and TRBJ2-7; D is uncertain. CDR1 and CDR2 (germline): LNHDA, SQIVND (reference sequence). The CDR3 is 12 residues long. V dropped 10 bases and J dropped 5 bases, with 15 bases sitting between them. DNA for the CDR3: TGTGCCACCAACTCTAGGCCCCACGAGCAGTACTTC. It translates to CATNSRPHEQYF.

The rearrangement uses TRBV4-3 and TRBJ1-1; no firm D call. Germline CDR1 LGHNA, CDR2 YSLEER. The CDR3 loop spans 16 amino acids. V was cut by 0 bases and J by 1 base, with 12 bases left in between. CDR3 region: CASSQDHEVGNTEAFF. Written as DNA, the CDR3 is TGCGCCAGCAGCCAAGATCACGAGGTGGGGAACACTGAAGCTTTCTTT.

CDR3 coding DNA: TGTGCCAGCAGCTTACGGGGAAGGGGGCGAACGAACACTGAAGCTTTCTTT. Protein product: CASSLRGRGRTNTEAFF. This chain joins TRBV7-9 and TRBJ1-1, with 7 bases aligning to TRBD1. Germline lookup yields CDR1 SEHNR and CDR2 FQNEAQ (reference sequence). The V and J ends lost 2 bases and 1 base, in that order; junction bases with no gene match: 10. The CDR3 extends over 17 amino acids.

The J gene is TRBJ2-7, the V gene TRBV7-9; 12 bases are shared with TRBD1. The length of the CDR3 is 15 residues. After removal of 5 bases from V and 7 bases from J, the junction contained 9 bases not matched to a gene. Germline-derived CDR1 and CDR2 are SEHNR and FQNEAQ (reference sequence). The CDR3 sequence: CASSRRGTGGSEQYF. CDR3 DNA sequence: TGTGCCAGCAGCAGGCGGGGGACAGGGGGCAGTGAGCAGTACTTC. Full variable domain (rest looked up from reference TRBV7-9 and TRBJ2-7): DTGVSQNPRHKITKRGQNVTFRCDPISEHNRLYWYRQTLGQGPEFLTYFQNEAQLEKSRLLSDRFSAERPKGSFSTLEIQRTEQGDSAMYLCASSRRGTGGSEQYFGPGTRLTVT.

The CDR3 nucleotides read TGTGCCAGCAGGCTCGGACAGGGTCTGAACTATGGCTACACCTTC. This gives the protein CASRLGQGLNYGYTF. The chain carries TRBV6-1 and TRBJ1-2; the match to TRBD1 covers 8 bases. CDR1 MNHNS and CDR2 SASEGT come from the germline V gene. J lost 2 bases, V lost 6 bases, and 8 bases had no gene match. The CDR3 contains 15 residues.

V usage is TRBV19 and J usage is TRBJ2-7; 7 nucleotides align to TRBD1. V was pared by 6 bases and J by 2 bases, with 13 bases of the junction left unmatched. The CDR3 loop spans 16 amino acids. Germline V gene sequence: CDR1 LNHDA, CDR2 SQIVND (reference sequence). CDR3 DNA sequence: TGTGCCAGTAGCCCCGCCCGCGACAGGGCTACCTACGAGCAGTACTTC. It yields the protein CASSPARDRATYEQYF.

The chain uses TRBV5-1 and TRBJ2-7; 7 positions agree with TRBD1. CDR3 length: 17 amino acids. V gave up 1 base and J gave up 4 bases; unmatched junction bases: 14. Germline-derived CDR1 and CDR2 are SGHRS and YFSETQ. The CDR3, as DNA: TGCGCCAGCAGCTTGTTTATCCCCCGGACAGGCCTTTACGAGCAGTACTTC. Its translation is CASSLFIPRTGLYEQYF.

The chain employs TRBV19 and TRBJ1-1; TRBD1 agrees at 7 bases. The J segment lost 4 bases and the V segment lost 4 bases, leaving 3 bases of the junction unmatched. This CDR3 has 13 residues. Germline CDR1 LNHDA, CDR2 SQIVND (reference sequence). In DNA, the CDR3 is TGTGCCAGTAGTAACAGGGGTGGCACTGAAGCTTTCTTT. It codes for CASSNRGGTEAFF.

The CDR3: CASGNMPLADYNEQFF. Written as DNA, the CDR3 is TGTGCTAGTGGTAACATGCCGCTGGCAGACTACAATGAGCAGTTCTTC. This chain links TRBV12-5 with TRBJ2-1; D not resolved. CDR3 size: 16 residues. V lost 5 bases, J lost 3 bases, and 17 bases lay in between. Germline CDR1 and CDR2: LGHNT and FRNRAP. The variable domain in full, with the rest retrieved from reference TRBV12-5 and TRBJ2-1, is DARVTQTPRHKVTEMGQEVTMRCQPILGHNTVFWYRQTMMQGLELLAYFRNRAPLDDSGMPKDRFSAEMPDATLATLKIQPSEPRDSAVYFCASGNMPLADYNEQFFGPGTRLTVL.

Regarding this clone: The junction and the germline gene differ at one end; a read error may be behind it. The chain links TRBV27 to TRBJ1-1; 7 nucleotides agree with TRBD1. The CDR3 is 14 amino acids. Germline V CDR1 and CDR2: MNHEY, SMNVEV (reference sequence). The CDR3 sequence is CASRFLDRADEAFF. The CDR3 nucleotides are TGTGCCAGCCGTTTTCTTGACAGGGCCGATGAAGCTTTCTTT.

The V gene is TRBV7-9, the J gene TRBJ1-6, with 7 positions matching TRBD1. Trimming at V came to 5 bases and at J to 6 bases, leaving 13 bases not matched to a gene. From germline, CDR1 is SEHNR and CDR2 FQNEAQ (reference sequence). The CDR3 is 17 residues long. The CDR3 loop is CASSPAHIGGLNSPLHF. The CDR3 nucleotides are TGTGCCAGCAGCCCGGCCCATATAGGGGGCCTTAATTCACCCCTCCACTTT.

CDR3 protein: CSVEDGGSSYEQYF. In DNA form, the CDR3 reads TGCAGCGTTGAAGATGGAGGGAGTTCCTACGAGCAGTACTTC. The chain couples TRBV29-1 to TRBJ2-7; maybe TRBD2 (6 bases). The germline gives CDR1 SQVTM, CDR2 ANQGSEA. The CDR3 covers 14 residues. Trimming removed 0 bases from V and 1 base from J, with 10 bases in between.

The CDR3: CASSGQGETDTQYF. As DNA, the CDR3 is TGTGCCAGTAGTGGACAGGGAGAGACAGATACGCAGTATTTT. This chain links TRBV19 with TRBJ2-3, with 8 bases fitting TRBD1. Germline-derived CDR1 and CDR2 are LNHDA and SQIVND (reference sequence). V dropped 5 bases and J dropped 3; count of bases not matched to a gene: 4. The CDR3 consists of 14 residues. The full variable domain, with the rest looked up from reference TRBV19 and TRBJ2-3, is DGGITQSPKYLFRKEGQNVTLSCEQNLNHDAMYWYRQDPGQGLRLIYYSQIVNDFQKGDIAEGYSVSREKKESFPLTVTSAQKNPTAFYLCASSGQGETDTQYFGPGTRLTVL.

The chain has TRBV28 and TRBJ2-5, with 9 bases lining up with TRBD1. The DNA end is more similar to TRBJ2-7, so the J call may be wrong. The CDR3 is 14 residues long. CDR1 and CDR2 (germline): MDHEN, SYDVKM. CDR3 sequence: CASTHGDRAYEQYF. CDR3 in DNA: TGTGCCAGCACCCATGGGGACAGGGCCTACGAGCAGTACTTC.